Listed below are T cell receptor beta chains from one sample, sequenced in a study of Ad26.COV2.S vaccination and SARS-CoV-2 variants. The table came from immunoSEQ multiplex PCR; TCRdb's copy has only in-frame clones and leaves some out. The repertoire holds about 180,000 clones, with roughly 85% as singletons. The specimen was peripheral blood, collected after recovery from COVID-19. Receptor source: a human donor who had recovered from COVID-19. CDR3s include the opening cysteine and the closing phenylalanine or tryptophan. A D gene is named only where the DNA matches it firmly. The size entry is marked missing in some rows and otherwise reads once, few, many or a size class.

v_gene: TRBV9
len: 14
j_gene: TRBJ1-5
abundance: few
d_gene: NA
CDR3aa: CASSDGTNNQPQHF
CDR3nt: TGTGCCAGCAGCGACGGGACAAACAATCAGCCCCAGCATTTT

v_gene: TRBV5-6
len: 12
j_gene: TRBJ2-1
abundance: NA
d_gene: NA
CDR3aa: CASSPGNNEQFF
CDR3nt: TGTGCCAGCAGCCCAGGGAACAATGAGCAGTTCTTC

v_gene: TRBV7-9
len: 16
j_gene: TRBJ2-5
abundance: NA
d_gene: TRBD2
CDR3aa: CASSSSSGAFQETQYF
CDR3nt: TGTGCCAGCAGCTCCTCTAGCGGGGCTTTCCAAGAGACCCAGTACTTC

v_gene: TRBV9
len: 15
j_gene: TRBJ1-5
abundance: NA
d_gene: NA
CDR3aa: CASSVGTAAGQPQHF
CDR3nt: TGTGCCAGCAGCGTAGGAACAGCCGCGGGTCAGCCCCAGCATTTT

v_gene: TRBV3-1/TRBV3-2
len: 14
j_gene: TRBJ1-3
abundance: NA
d_gene: NA
CDR3aa: CASSLTASGNTIYF
CDR3nt: TGTGCCAGCAGCCTGACAGCCTCTGGAAACACCATATATTTT

v_gene: TRBV3-1/TRBV3-2
len: 16
j_gene: TRBJ2-3
abundance: NA
d_gene: TRBD2
CDR3aa: CASSQIAGAFTDTQYF
CDR3nt: TGTGCCAGCAGCCAAATAGCGGGAGCCTTCACAGATACGCAGTATTTT

v_gene: TRBV4-1
len: 18
j_gene: TRBJ2-7
abundance: once
d_gene: NA
CDR3aa: CASTPDREGVFYSYEQYF
CDR3nt: TGCGCCAGCACGCCCGACCGCGAAGGGGTTTTCTACTCCTACGAGCAGTACTTC

v_gene: TRBV4-1
len: 18
j_gene: TRBJ2-5
abundance: NA
d_gene: NA
CDR3aa: CASSQESSWGRGKETQYF
CDR3nt: TGCGCCAGCAGCCAAGAGTCTAGCTGGGGGAGAGGGAAAGAGACCCAGTACTTC

v_gene: TRBV5-4
len: 15
j_gene: TRBJ1-3
abundance: NA
d_gene: NA
CDR3aa: CASRSQVDSGNTIYF
CDR3nt: TGTGCCAGCAGGTCACAGGTAGACTCTGGAAACACCATATATTTT

v_gene: TRBV6-1
len: 17
j_gene: TRBJ1-2
abundance: many
d_gene: TRBD1
CDR3aa: CASSGGQVQPIPYGYTF
CDR3nt: TGTGCCAGCAGTGGGGGACAGGTTCAACCTATTCCCTATGGCTACACCTTC

v_gene: TRBV7-2
len: 19
j_gene: TRBJ1-6
abundance: NA
d_gene: TRBD1
CDR3aa: CASSLVGTATSSYNSPLHF
CDR3nt: TGTGCCAGCAGCTTAGTGGGGACAGCCACTAGCTCCTATAATTCACCCCTCCACTTT

v_gene: TRBV4-1
len: 16
j_gene: TRBJ1-3
abundance: NA
d_gene: NA
CDR3aa: CASSQEVGFSGNTIYF
CDR3nt: TGCGCCAGCAGCCAAGAGGTGGGGTTCTCTGGAAACACCATATATTTT

v_gene: TRBV18
len: 13
j_gene: TRBJ2-1
abundance: NA
d_gene: NA
CDR3aa: CASSRPGHNEQFF
CDR3nt: TGTGCCAGCTCACGCCCGGGCCACAATGAGCAGTTCTTC

v_gene: TRBV11-2
len: 15
j_gene: TRBJ2-2
abundance: NA
d_gene: NA
CDR3aa: CASSLAETNTGELFF
CDR3nt: TGTGCCAGCAGCTTAGCGGAAACGAACACCGGGGAGCTGTTTTTT

v_gene: TRBV19
len: 11
j_gene: TRBJ2-1
abundance: NA
d_gene: NA
CDR3aa: CASSKRNEQFF
CDR3nt: TGTGCCAGTAGTAAGAGGAATGAGCAGTTCTTC

v_gene: TRBV7-9
len: 17
j_gene: TRBJ2-7
abundance: NA
d_gene: TRBD1
CDR3aa: CASSSNPRGTGRYEQYF
CDR3nt: TGTGCCAGCAGCTCGAACCCACGGGGGACAGGGAGGTACGAGCAGTACTTC

v_gene: TRBV29-1
len: 13
j_gene: TRBJ1-2
abundance: NA
d_gene: NA
CDR3aa: CSVSTASPYGYTF
CDR3nt: TGCAGCGTGTCGACAGCCTCCCCCTATGGCTACACCTTC

v_gene: TRBV25-1
len: 13
j_gene: TRBJ2-3
abundance: NA
d_gene: NA
CDR3aa: CASSRRDLNTQYF
CDR3nt: TGTGCCAGCAGTAGGAGGGATCTAAATACGCAGTATTTT

v_gene: TRBV29-1
len: 15
j_gene: TRBJ2-3
abundance: once
d_gene: NA
CDR3aa: CSVGARAWGTDTQYF
CDR3nt: TGCAGCGTTGGGGCCAGGGCCTGGGGCACAGATACGCAGTATTTT

v_gene: TRBV7-6
len: 16
j_gene: TRBJ1-1
abundance: NA
d_gene: TRBD1
CDR3aa: CASSLGTGPMNTEAFF
CDR3nt: TGTGCCAGCAGCTTAGGGACAGGGCCCATGAACACTGAAGCTTTCTTT

v_gene: TRBV6-5
len: 14
j_gene: TRBJ2-1
abundance: NA
d_gene: NA
CDR3aa: CASSPRDTGSEQFF
CDR3nt: TGTGCCAGCAGTCCCCGGGACACCGGGAGTGAGCAGTTCTTC

v_gene: TRBV28
len: 19
j_gene: TRBJ1-3
abundance: NA
d_gene: TRBD1
CDR3aa: CASSSPGQGYGYRGNTIYF
CDR3nt: TGTGCCAGCAGTTCTCCGGGACAGGGTTATGGTTATAGAGGAAACACCATATATTTT

v_gene: TRBV4-1
len: 15
j_gene: TRBJ2-3
abundance: NA
d_gene: NA
CDR3aa: CASSQSGTWGDTQYF
CDR3nt: TGCGCCAGCAGCCAATCCGGGACGTGGGGAGATACGCAGTATTTT

v_gene: TRBV28
len: 14
j_gene: TRBJ2-5
abundance: NA
d_gene: NA
CDR3aa: CASSLQGILETQYF
CDR3nt: TGTGCCAGCAGTTTACAGGGAATATTGGAGACCCAGTACTTC

v_gene: TRBV23-1
len: 17
j_gene: TRBJ1-1
abundance: NA
d_gene: NA
CDR3aa: CASSHYGDPQRSTEAFF
CDR3nt: TGCGCCAGCAGTCATTATGGGGACCCGCAACGGAGCACTGAAGCTTTCTTT

v_gene: TRBV6-5
len: 15
j_gene: TRBJ2-5
abundance: NA
d_gene: TRBD2
CDR3aa: CASSSSGGGKETQYF
CDR3nt: TGTGCCAGCAGTTCTAGCGGGGGGGGAAAAGAGACCCAGTACTTC

v_gene: TRBV4-1
len: 15
j_gene: TRBJ2-7
abundance: NA
d_gene: TRBD1
CDR3aa: CASSQDGGQGNEQYF
CDR3nt: TGCGCCAGCAGCCAAGATGGGGGACAGGGGAACGAGCAGTACTTC

v_gene: TRBV19
len: 12
j_gene: TRBJ1-2
abundance: NA
d_gene: NA
CDR3aa: CASRDSDYGYTF
CDR3nt: TGTGCCAGTAGGGACAGTGACTATGGCTACACCTTC

v_gene: TRBV7-9
len: 15
j_gene: TRBJ1-4
abundance: NA
d_gene: NA
CDR3aa: CASSSILGRSEKLFF
CDR3nt: TGTGCCAGCAGCTCCATTCTGGGCAGGAGTGAAAAACTGTTTTTT